Included here is one TCR beta chain sequence, with context. Its specificity is unknown. Sequencing was performed with immunoSEQ multiplex PCR; in TCRdb, only in-frame clones are kept and a portion is missing. The top ten clones hold 6.9% of a sample with about 170,000 clones, 80% to 90% of them seen once. The sample belongs to a study of T cell responses to AZD1222 COVID-19 vaccine. Across the whole study: Some second doses came at about 4 weeks and others at about 12 weeks; these were pooled. Broader study findings: Vaccine-related CD4 TCRs covered spike, predominating at 160-218 and 743-854. Nearly half of spike-specific TCRs reportedly target unmutated variant regions. At baseline, seropositivity was found in only 6 or 7 AZD1222 recipients.

Trimming removed 6 bases at V and 5 bases at J, with 11 bases between. Germline CDR1 is LGHNT and CDR2 is FRNRAP. The CDR3 is made up of 13 amino acids. The receptor comes from an adult in good health. V is TRBV12-5 and J is TRBJ2-1; a weak D match, TRBD1 (5 bases). The source was peripheral blood, collected on day 0 of AZD1222 vaccination. CDR3 DNA: TGTGCTAGTGGCCAGGGCTTTGACAATGAGCAGTTCTTC. Translating it yields CASGQGFDNEQFF.